The next 7 T cell receptor beta chains were all read from a single sample in a study of immune characteristics of hereditary and idiopathic chronic pancreatitis. Clones were read by immunoSEQ multiplex PCR, and TCRdb kept only the in-frame ones, dropping some. The sample consists of roughly 14,000 clones, more than 60% of them appearing once. Patients having total pancreatectomy with islet autotransplantation provided the chronic pancreatitis pancreas tissue. The material sequenced was pancreas tissue with hereditary chronic pancreatitis. Every receptor here comes from a human donor with chronic pancreatitis.

This clone was seen more than once but under ten times. The chain is built from TRBV2 and TRBJ2-1, with 8 bases lining up with TRBD2. The CDR3 extends over 15 amino acids. With V trimmed by 8 bases and J by 2 bases, 8 bases remained unmatched. Germline CDR1 reads SNHLY; CDR2 reads FYNNEI. The CDR3 sequence: CASRSGLDTYNEQFF. CDR3 in DNA: TGTGCCAGCCGCTCGGGACTAGACACCTACAATGAGCAGTTCTTC.

The rearrangement uses TRBV27 and TRBJ2-3; 8 nucleotides match TRBD2. CDR3 length: 18 amino acids. With V trimmed by 5 bases and J by 0 bases, 13 bases remained unmatched. In germline, CDR1 is MNHEY, CDR2 SMNVEV (reference sequence). The CDR3 region is CASSPLLGLAASTDTQYF. As DNA, the CDR3 is TGTGCCAGCAGTCCCCTACTCGGACTAGCAGCTAGCACAGATACGCAGTATTTT.

This clone was detected once. The chain couples TRBV28 to TRBJ2-1, with a tentative D call TRBD1 (5 bases). Per germline, CDR1 MDHEN and CDR2 SYDVKM. There are 15 residues in the CDR3. Here the CDR3 DNA reads TGTGCTACCTCGGGTGCAGGGTGGACCTACAATGAGCAGTTCTTC. Its translation is CATSGAGWTYNEQFF. The full variable domain, rest sourced from reference TRBV28 and TRBJ2-1, is DVKVTQSSRYLVKRTGEKVFLECVQDMDHENMFWYRQDPGLGLRLIYFSYDVKMKEKGDIPEGYSVSREKKERFSLILESASTNQTSMYLCATSGAGWTYNEQFFGPGTRLTVL.

This rearrangement joins TRBV10-3 to TRBJ2-7, with 7 bases identical to TRBD2. V dropped 10 bases and J dropped 6; count of bases not matched to a gene: 12. Germline CDR1 is ENHRY and CDR2 is SYGVKD. This CDR3 is 13 amino acids long. Written as DNA, the CDR3 is TGTGCCACCCTCGTTGCGGGAGCGGGCGAGCAGTACTTC. Translating gives CATLVAGAGEQYF.

The V gene is TRBV5-1, the J gene TRBJ2-1; D call uncertain. Between the trimmed V and J ends, which lost 2 bases and 0 bases, there was a span of 12 bases. Per the germline V gene, CDR1 is SGHRS and CDR2 is YFSETQ. CDR3 size: 16 residues. In DNA, the CDR3 is TGCGCCAGCAGCTTAGACAACCCGGGCTCCTACAATGAGCAGTTCTTC. This sequence encodes CASSLDNPGSYNEQFF. Full variable domain (remainder filled in from reference TRBV5-1 and TRBJ2-1): KAGVTQTPRYLIKTRGQQVTLSCSPISGHRSVSWYQQTPGQGLQFLFEYFSETQRNKGNFPGRFSGRQFSNSRSEMNVSTLELGDSALYLCASSLDNPGSYNEQFFGPGTRLTVL.

The chain carries TRBV6-5 and TRBJ1-4, with no clear D. CDR1 and CDR2 from the germline V gene are MNHEY and SVGAGI. This CDR3 has 16 residues. V was clipped by 4 bases and J by 0 bases, with 12 bases between them. The DNA for the CDR3 is TGTGCCAGCAGTTTTAGCACCGTATCAACTAATGAAAAACTGTTTTTT. It codes for CASSFSTVSTNEKLFF.

The chain recombines TRBV6-5 with TRBJ1-2; 9 nucleotides align to TRBD1. The germline gives CDR1 MNHEY, CDR2 SVGAGI. Trimming cost V 6 bases and J 2 bases; bases outside gene matches: 7. This CDR3 has 15 residues. CDR3: CASSLGGTGNYGYTF. CDR3 coding DNA: TGTGCCAGCAGCCTCGGCGGGACAGGGAACTATGGCTACACCTTC.